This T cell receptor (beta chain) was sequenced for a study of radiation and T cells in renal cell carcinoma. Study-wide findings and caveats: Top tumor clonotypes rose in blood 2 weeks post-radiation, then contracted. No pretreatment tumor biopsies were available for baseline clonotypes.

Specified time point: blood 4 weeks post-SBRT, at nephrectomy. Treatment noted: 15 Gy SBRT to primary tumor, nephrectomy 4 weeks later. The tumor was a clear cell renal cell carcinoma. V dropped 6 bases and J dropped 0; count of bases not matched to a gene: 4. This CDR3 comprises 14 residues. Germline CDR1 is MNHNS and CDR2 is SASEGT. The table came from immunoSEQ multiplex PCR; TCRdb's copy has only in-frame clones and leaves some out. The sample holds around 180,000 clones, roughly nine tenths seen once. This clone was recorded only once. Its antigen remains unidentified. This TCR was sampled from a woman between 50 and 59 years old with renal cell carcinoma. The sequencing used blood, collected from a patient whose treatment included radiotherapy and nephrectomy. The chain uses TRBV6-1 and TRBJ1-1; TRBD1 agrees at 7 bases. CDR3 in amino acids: CASRKQGMNTEAFF. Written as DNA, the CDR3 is TGTGCCAGCAGGAAACAGGGGATGAACACTGAAGCTTTCTTT.